Listed here are 12 T cell receptor beta chains from one sample, sequenced in a study of blood T cell repertoires in COVID-19. The table came from immunoSEQ multiplex PCR; TCRdb's copy has only in-frame clones and leaves some out. The sample includes tens of thousands of clones, about 87% seen only once; the top ten take approximately 6.5%. The sample taken for sequencing was peripheral blood. Source of these receptors: a woman in her sixties or seventies with COVID-19, enrolled during active disease.

This clone occurred once. The chain recombines TRBV18 with TRBJ1-3, with TRBD1 identical over 10 bases. Looked up from germline, CDR1 is KGHSH and CDR2 is LQKENI. CDR3 length: 19 amino acids. With V trimmed by 3 bases and J by 0 bases, 11 bases remained unmatched. The CDR3 reads CASSPTSGTGVSSGNTIYF. In DNA, the CDR3 is TGTGCCAGCTCACCTACCTCCGGGACAGGGGTCTCCTCTGGAAACACCATATATTTT.

This chain joins TRBV7-9 and TRBJ1-2, with 7 bases identical to TRBD1. The CDR3 consists of 13 residues. V gave up 4 bases and J gave up 7 bases; unmatched junction bases: 6. From germline, CDR1 is SEHNR and CDR2 FQNEAQ (reference sequence). CDR3 nucleotides: TGTGCCAGCAGCTACCCGTCAGGGGGTGGCTACACCTTC. As protein: CASSYPSGGGYTF.

This clone showed up just once. The J gene is TRBJ1-4, the V gene TRBV19; 10 bases are a match to TRBD1. This CDR3 contains 15 residues. V dropped 5 bases and J dropped 10; count of bases not matched to a gene: 10. Germline loops: CDR1 LNHDA, CDR2 SQIVND (reference sequence). This CDR3 is CASSPQTGGMAKLFF. The CDR3 DNA sequence: TGTGCCAGTAGTCCCCAGACAGGGGGCATGGCAAAACTGTTTTTT.

V gene TRBV28 combines with J gene TRBJ2-5, with 12 bases identical to TRBD2. This CDR3 spans 16 amino acids. Looked up from germline, CDR1 is MDHEN and CDR2 is SYDVKM. The V and J ends lost 3 bases and 4 bases, in that order; junction bases with no gene match: 6. DNA of the CDR3: TGTGCCAGCAGTTTTTGGTCTAGCGGGAGGGTAGAGACCCAGTACTTC. It codes for CASSFWSSGRVETQYF.

The rearrangement uses TRBV4-2 and TRBJ2-1; D remains unclear. The V gene lost 4 bases and the J gene lost 1 base, with 8 bases spanning the gap. Looked up from germline, CDR1 is LGHNA and CDR2 is YNFKEQ. The CDR3 is 14 residues long. Here the CDR3 DNA reads TGTGCCAGCAGCCTTAAGAGATCCTACAATGAGCAGTTCTTC. Its translation: CASSLKRSYNEQFF.

As DNA, the CDR3 is TGTGCCAGCAGCTCGCCAGGGGGCGTTAACCACAATGAGCAGTTCTTC. It codes for CASSSPGGVNHNEQFF. This chain connects TRBV11-2 to TRBJ2-1, with 8 bases identical to TRBD1. The CDR3 consists of 16 residues. J was trimmed by 5 bases and V by 4 bases; bases with no gene match: 10. Per the germline V gene, CDR1 is SGHAT and CDR2 is FQNNGV.

This chain links TRBV19 with TRBJ2-1, with TRBD2 as a possible D gene (5 bases). The CDR3 contains 15 residues. Germline V CDR1 and CDR2: LNHDA, SQIVND (reference sequence). Trimming took off 3 bases at V and 4 bases at J, with 13 bases between the two ends. CDR3: CASSILSALYNEQFF. The CDR3 DNA follows: TGTGCCAGTAGTATTCTTAGCGCCTTATACAATGAGCAGTTCTTC.

This clone was seen only once. This chain uses TRBV19 with TRBJ2-3; TRBD1 agrees at 8 bases. The germline gives CDR1 LNHDA, CDR2 SQIVND (reference sequence). There are 19 residues in the CDR3. V trimming: 6 bases; J trimming: 4 bases; junction bases outside the gene matches: 21. CDR3 DNA: TGTGCCAGTAGGAGGGATATAACGACAGGGGTGGGTAATGCAGATACGCAGTATTTT. Its protein is CASRRDITTGVGNADTQYF.

This sequence joins TRBV19 and TRBJ2-2; maybe TRBD2 (5 bases). V gave up 6 bases and J gave up 1 base, with 12 bases separating them. Germline V gives CDR1 LNHDA, CDR2 SQIVND (reference sequence). CDR3 length equals 15 residues. The DNA of the CDR3 is TGTGCCAGTAGCCTGAGGACTCAGAACACCGGGGAGCTGTTTTTT. This encodes CASSLRTQNTGELFF.

V is TRBV7-6 and J is TRBJ2-5; 9 bases map to TRBD2. CDR3 length equals 16 residues. Per germline, CDR1 SGHVS and CDR2 FNYEAQ. V was clipped by 1 base and J by 5 bases; unmatched bases: 8. The CDR3 DNA follows: TGTGCCAGCAGCTTAGTTAGCGGGAGCCCGACGGAGACCCAGTACTTC. This translates into CASSLVSGSPTETQYF.

This chain uses TRBV7-6 with TRBJ1-1; 10 positions match TRBD1. The CDR3 sequence is 16 residues long. In germline, CDR1 is SGHVS, CDR2 FNYEAQ. The J segment lost 8 bases and the V segment lost 1 base, leaving 10 bases of the junction unmatched. The CDR3 DNA reads as TGTGCCAGCAGCTTAGTCGGGACAGGGGCCCTTGGGGAAGCTTTCTTT. Encoded protein: CASSLVGTGALGEAFF. The full variable domain, with the rest looked up from reference TRBV7-6 and TRBJ1-1, is GAGVSQSPRYKVTKRGQDVALRCDPISGHVSLYWYRQALGQGPEFLTYFNYEAQQDKSGLPNDRFSAERPEGSISTLTIQRTEQRDSAMYRCASSLVGTGALGEAFFGQGTRLTVV.

This clone was counted a single time. The rearrangement links TRBV5-6 to TRBJ1-5; tentative D call: TRBD1 (5 bases). V was shortened by 1 base and J by 6 bases, with 8 bases between the two germline ends. The CDR3 has 13 residues. CDR1 is SGHDT and CDR2 is YYEEEE in the germline V gene. CDR3 nucleotides: TGTGCCAGCAGCTTGACAGGTACTCAGCCCCAGCATTTT. Protein: CASSLTGTQPQHF.